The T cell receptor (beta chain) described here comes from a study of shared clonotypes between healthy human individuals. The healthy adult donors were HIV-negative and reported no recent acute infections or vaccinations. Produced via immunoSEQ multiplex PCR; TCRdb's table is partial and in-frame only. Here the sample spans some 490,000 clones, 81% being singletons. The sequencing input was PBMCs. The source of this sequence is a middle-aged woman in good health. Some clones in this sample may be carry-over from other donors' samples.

The chain's CDR3 is CASSLGTGGHNEQFF. CDR3 bases: TGTGCCAGCAGCTTAGGGACGGGAGGCCACAATGAGCAGTTCTTC. This chain joins TRBV7-8 and TRBJ2-1; 7 bases fit TRBD2. The CDR3 consists of 15 residues. Germline V lookup: CDR1 SGHVS, CDR2 FQNEAQ. The J segment lost 5 bases and the V segment lost 1 base, leaving 5 bases of the junction unmatched. Full variable domain (missing parts from reference TRBV7-8 and TRBJ2-1): GAGVSQSPRYKVAKRGQDVALRCDPISGHVSLFWYQQALGQGPEFLTYFQNEAQLDKSGLPSDRFFAERPEGSVSTLKIQRTQQEDSAVYLCASSLGTGGHNEQFFGPGTRLTVL.